These T cell receptor beta chains were read from a single sample in a study of blood T cell repertoires in COVID-19. The protocol was immunoSEQ multiplex PCR, while the TCRdb copy is restricted to in-frame clones and leaves out a portion. The table records about 250,000 clones, about nine tenths of them present only once. The sample was PBMCs or T cells enriched from blood (not recorded which). The origin of the receptors is a man between 35 and 55 years old who had recovered from COVID-19. The CDR3 runs from the conserved cysteine through the conserved F or W. D genes are given only for firm matches. A clone size is listed for some rows: how often the clone was seen (once, few, many), or a class if it is expanded.

d_gene: TRBD1; v_gene: TRBV2; j_gene: TRBJ1-4; abundance: .; CDR3aa: CASSQRQGAEEKLFF
d_gene: TRBD1; v_gene: TRBV7-2; j_gene: TRBJ1-2; abundance: few; CDR3aa: CASSLWAGGYQGGYTF
d_gene: TRBD1; v_gene: TRBV30; j_gene: TRBJ1-2; abundance: once; CDR3aa: CAVQGVDYGYTF
d_gene: TRBD1; v_gene: TRBV6-5; j_gene: TRBJ1-5; abundance: .; CDR3aa: CAGCTGANQPQHF
d_gene: TRBD2; v_gene: TRBV7-2; j_gene: TRBJ2-3; abundance: .; CDR3aa: CASSLPAGGSTDTQYF
d_gene: TRBD2; v_gene: TRBV5-1; j_gene: TRBJ2-7; abundance: .; CDR3aa: CASSPGLAGREQYF
d_gene: .; v_gene: TRBV21-1; j_gene: TRBJ2-3; abundance: .; CDR3aa: CASSTFLRDRSPTDTQYF
d_gene: TRBD2; v_gene: TRBV2; j_gene: TRBJ2-4; abundance: .; CDR3aa: CASTTPGLAALKNIQYF
d_gene: TRBD1; v_gene: TRBV5-1; j_gene: TRBJ2-1; abundance: .; CDR3aa: CASSPGQGRYNEQFF
d_gene: .; v_gene: TRBV9; j_gene: TRBJ1-6; abundance: once; CDR3aa: CASSETASSYNSPLHF
d_gene: TRBD1; v_gene: TRBV7-9; j_gene: TRBJ1-2; abundance: .; CDR3aa: CASSLEDRLYGYTF
d_gene: TRBD2; v_gene: TRBV27; j_gene: TRBJ2-7; abundance: .; CDR3aa: CASSLVGLAGYEQYF
d_gene: TRBD2; v_gene: TRBV18; j_gene: TRBJ2-1; abundance: .; CDR3aa: CASSPLAGFLYNEQFF
d_gene: .; v_gene: TRBV5-1; j_gene: TRBJ2-5; abundance: .; CDR3aa: CASSLGQLYQETQYF
d_gene: TRBD1; v_gene: TRBV5-5; j_gene: TRBJ2-3; abundance: once; CDR3aa: CASIPPGQGATDTQYF
d_gene: .; v_gene: TRBV19; j_gene: TRBJ1-1; abundance: once; CDR3aa: CASSAPDRNTEAFF
d_gene: TRBD2; v_gene: TRBV10-3; j_gene: TRBJ2-1; abundance: .; CDR3aa: CAISESILAVNEQFF
d_gene: .; v_gene: TRBV29-1; j_gene: TRBJ1-1; abundance: .; CDR3aa: CSASRTVMNTEAFF
d_gene: .; v_gene: TRBV14; j_gene: TRBJ2-7; abundance: .; CDR3aa: CASSITLSEQYF
d_gene: .; v_gene: TRBV19; j_gene: TRBJ2-2; abundance: .; CDR3aa: CASMTGTYTGELFF
d_gene: .; v_gene: TRBV10-1; j_gene: TRBJ1-5; abundance: .; CDR3aa: CARPVWGQLIQPQHF
d_gene: .; v_gene: TRBV4-1; j_gene: TRBJ1-1; abundance: .; CDR3aa: CASSQGQGLPNTEAFF
d_gene: .; v_gene: TRBV5-1; j_gene: TRBJ1-2; abundance: .; CDR3aa: CASSLGDTSYGYTF
d_gene: TRBD1; v_gene: TRBV3-1/TRBV3-2; j_gene: TRBJ2-1; abundance: once; CDR3aa: CASSQDRPYNEQFF
d_gene: .; v_gene: TRBV29-1; j_gene: TRBJ2-3; abundance: .; CDR3aa: CSGGTDTQYF